This T cell receptor (beta chain) was captured in a study of CXCR3-negative and CXCR3-positive naive CD8 T cells. Study overall: The study obtained roughly 140 million TRB reads, about 1.5 +/- 0.3 million per library. Study-level results: Both naive subsets had comparably high diversity; memory CD8+ cells much lower. Post-cryopreservation CXCR3 expression was partly diminished, and the bulk of assays employed fresh PBMCs. Within a donor, both naive subsets shared TRBV-TRBJ usage, unlike memory cells.

With regard to this clonotype: Its antigen is unidentified.

The TRB cDNA libraries were prepared by 5' RACE with UMI labels. TCRdb re-called the 5' RACE reads and catalogs CDR3 proteins one per entry, DNA excluded. The sample totals over 100,000 distinct CDR3 sequences. The CDR3 covers 15 residues. Germline-derived CDR1 and CDR2 are MNHEY and SVGAGI. The source is a human donor in good health. Some clones in this sample may be carry-over from other donors' samples. The sample was naive CXCR3- CD8+ T cells from blood. The subset: CD45RO-CCR7+CD27+CD95- naive CD8+ T cells lacking CXCR3 (TNR3-). V is TRBV6-5 and J is TRBJ1-2. CDR3 region: CASSYIDQGGYGYTF.